The 13 T cell receptor beta chains listed next were all sequenced from one sample in a study of regulatory T cells in long-lasting Graves disease. Time point reported: newly diagnosed GD, antithyroid drugs for less than 3 months. After RNA was extracted from PBMCs, the TCR library was made from it. Library construction for TCR beta used iRepertoire HTBI primers and Arm-PCR of CDR3 regions. TCRdb redid the calling of the multiplex PCR reads with MiXCR, one entry per CDR3 protein. The repertoire holds about half a million distinct CDR3 sequences, 12% seen once, with roughly 8.9% in the top ten. This sample also belongs to another study, concerning T cells in Graves' hyperthyroidism and ophthalmopathy.

Sequencing used peripheral blood mononuclear cells (PBMCs), obtained at new diagnosis, from a patient treated with antithyroid drugs. Every receptor here comes from a woman aged 30 to 39 with Graves disease.

This clonotype has a count of ten or more. The chain links TRBV19 to TRBJ2-1; 10 positions agree with TRBD2. V lost 2 bases to trimming and J lost 6 bases; unmatched junction nucleotides: 1. Per germline, CDR1 LNHDA and CDR2 SQIVND (reference sequence). CDR3 length: 14 amino acids. CDR3 sequence: CASSITSGANEQFF. CDR3 DNA: TGTGCCAGTAGTATAACTAGCGGGGCCAATGAGCAGTTCTTC.

This clonotype was observed at least ten times. This sequence joins TRBV11-2 and TRBJ2-6; D not resolved. The germline V gene encodes CDR1 SGHAT and CDR2 FQNNGV. The CDR3 length is 16 residues. V lost 1 base, J lost 1 base, and 8 bases lay in between. The CDR3, as DNA: TGTGCCAGCAGCTTAGTATCGGTTTCTGGGGCCAACGTCCTGACTTTC. Translating gives CASSLVSVSGANVLTF.

This clonotype was seen many times. V gene TRBV11-2 combines with J gene TRBJ1-4; D gene ambiguous. In germline, CDR1 is SGHAT, CDR2 FQNNGV. Trimming pared 0 bases from V and 0 bases from J, leaving 14 bases between. This CDR3 spans 18 amino acids. CDR3 DNA sequence: TGTGCCAGCAGCTTAGAACCCCCTGCAGCCGCAACTAATGAAAAACTGTTTTTT. Protein: CASSLEPPAAATNEKLFF.

This clonotype was counted ten times or more. V gene TRBV20-1 combines with J gene TRBJ2-1; perhaps TRBD1 as D (6 bases). V lost 5 bases, J lost 0 bases, and 14 bases lay in between. CDR3 size: 15 residues. Germline CDR1 reads DFQATT; CDR2 reads SNEGSKA (reference sequence). CDR3 region: CSASNQQGSYNEQFF. CDR3 bases: TGCAGTGCTTCCAATCAACAGGGCTCCTACAATGAGCAGTTCTTC.

This clonotype has a handful of counts. The gene calls are TRBV5-1 and TRBJ2-5; 9 positions agree with TRBD1. Trimming cost V 4 bases and J 5 bases; bases outside gene matches: 9. CDR1 and CDR2 (germline): SGHRS, YFSETQ. The CDR3 has 15 amino acids. The CDR3, as DNA: TGCGCCAGCAGCCCTGGACAGGGGCCTTCCGAGACCCAGTACTTC. As protein: CASSPGQGPSETQYF. Supplemented by reference TRBV5-1 and TRBJ2-5, the full variable domain reads KAGVTQTPRYLIKTRGQQVTLSCSPISGHRSVSWYQQTPGQGLQFLFEYFSETQRNKGNFPGRFSGRQFSNSRSEMNVSTLELGDSALYLCASSPGQGPSETQYFGPGTRLLVL.

This clonotype was seen ten or more times. The chain recombines TRBV12-5 with TRBJ2-3, with D perhaps TRBD1 (5 bases). There are 14 residues in the CDR3. The ends were cut back, 1 base at V and 0 bases at J, with 5 bases in the middle. Germline CDR1 reads LGHNT; CDR2 reads FRNRAP. DNA of the CDR3: TGTGCTAGTGGTTTGGACAGGAGCACAGATACGCAGTATTTT. Translation: CASGLDRSTDTQYF.

In its sample, this clonotype was seen many times. The chain combines TRBV20-1 with TRBJ2-3, with no clear D. Germline-derived CDR1 and CDR2 are DFQATT and SNEGSKA (reference sequence). The length of the CDR3 is 16 residues. V gave up 0 bases and J gave up 2 bases, with 15 bases separating them. The CDR3 DNA follows: TGCAGTGCTAGAGATCGCGAGGTTGGGTTCACAGATACGCAGTATTTT. The encoded protein is CSARDREVGFTDTQYF.

This clonotype occurred many times. V and J are TRBV25-1 and TRBJ1-1; no definite D call. V lost 1 base and J 3 bases, leaving 6 bases between the germline ends. The germline V gene encodes CDR1 MGHDK and CDR2 SYGVNS. The CDR3 consists of 13 residues. CDR3 protein: CASSELGYTEAFF. The CDR3 DNA sequence: TGTGCCAGCAGTGAATTGGGTTACACTGAAGCTTTCTTT.

This clonotype was counted a few times. The chain recombines TRBV19 with TRBJ1-1; D uncertain. The germline V gene has CDR1 LNHDA and CDR2 SQIVND (reference sequence). CDR3 length equals 13 residues. Trimming pared 6 bases from V and 3 bases from J, leaving 11 bases between. In DNA form, the CDR3 reads TGTGCCAGTAGCTATTACCGGGACACTGAAGCTTTCTTT. Amino acid sequence: CASSYYRDTEAFF.

Many counts were recorded for this clonotype. V gene TRBV11-2 combines with J gene TRBJ2-1; D gene ambiguous. The V gene's germline CDR1 is SGHAT and CDR2 FQNNGV. The V end was cut by 0 bases, the J end by 6 bases, with 9 bases between. This CDR3 is built from 14 residues. Here the CDR3 reads CASSLEGDGNEQFF. As DNA, the CDR3 is TGTGCCAGCAGCTTAGAGGGCGACGGCAATGAGCAGTTCTTC. The whole variable domain, remainder taken from reference TRBV11-2 and TRBJ2-1, is EAGVAQSPRYKIIEKRQSVAFWCNPISGHATLYWYQQILGQGPKLLIQFQNNGVVDDSQLPKDRFSAERLKGVDSTLKIQPAKLEDSAVYLCASSLEGDGNEQFFGPGTRLTVL.

Many counts were recorded for this clonotype. The genes are TRBV3-1 and TRBJ2-5; 9 bases match TRBD1. CDR3 length equals 16 residues. Germline V lookup: CDR1 LGHDT, CDR2 YNNKEL (reference sequence). V lost 1 base to trimming and J lost 4 bases; unmatched junction nucleotides: 7. The CDR3: CASSQGTGGRGETQYF. CDR3 DNA: TGTGCCAGCAGCCAAGGCACAGGGGGCCGGGGAGAGACCCAGTACTTC.

Many counts were recorded for this clonotype. The gene calls are TRBV28 and TRBJ2-5; D not certain. There are 14 residues in the CDR3. V was trimmed by 6 bases and J by 2 bases, leaving 13 bases between them. From germline, CDR1 is MDHEN and CDR2 SYDVKM. CDR3 amino acids: CASSVPGPQETQYF. The CDR3, as DNA: TGTGCCAGCAGCGTACCCGGGCCTCAAGAGACCCAGTACTTC.

This clonotype was recorded at least ten times. This chain uses TRBV28 with TRBJ2-3; no clear D gene. Germline CDR1 is MDHEN and CDR2 is SYDVKM. This CDR3 contains 11 residues. V lost 6 bases and J 4 bases, leaving 5 bases between the germline ends. CDR3 sequence: CASSWSDTQYF. In DNA, the CDR3 is TGTGCCAGCAGCTGGTCAGATACGCAGTATTTT.